Listed below are T cell receptor beta chains from one sample, sequenced in a study of blood T cell repertoires in COVID-19. Assay used: immunoSEQ multiplex PCR; TCRdb lists only in-frame clones, some missing. Of roughly 110,000 clones listed, about 85% were seen once; the top ten hold 3% to 3.5%. The sequencing input was peripheral blood. The receptor set was obtained from a man aged 40-49 years with acute or convalescent COVID-19. The CDR3 runs from the conserved cysteine through the conserved F or W. The order of the fields is CDR3 DNA, CDR3 protein, J gene, D gene, V gene, clone size. D genes are given only for firm matches. Size tells how often a clone was seen (once, few, many) or the class of an expanded clone, and some rows leave it out.

CDR3 DNA: TGCGCCAGCAGCTTCCCCCTCGTGCGGTCCCCGTCTCTGTCGAGCACAGATACGCAGTATTTT; CDR3 protein: CASSFPLVRSPSLSSTDTQYF; J gene: TRBJ2-3; D gene: -; V gene: TRBV5-1; clone size: -
CDR3 DNA: TGTGCCACCAGTAGCGCCGGGACAGGTTATCCGGGGCAGCAGTTCTTC; CDR3 protein: CATSSAGTGYPGQQFF; J gene: TRBJ2-1; D gene: TRBD1; V gene: TRBV24-1; clone size: -
CDR3 DNA: TGTGCCACAACAGGAGACTCCACAGATACGCAGTATTTT; CDR3 protein: CATTGDSTDTQYF; J gene: TRBJ2-3; D gene: -; V gene: TRBV3-1/TRBV3-2; clone size: few
CDR3 DNA: TGTGCCATCAGTGAGACGCTAGCTTACAATGAGCAGTTCTTC; CDR3 protein: CAISETLAYNEQFF; J gene: TRBJ2-1; D gene: -; V gene: TRBV10-3; clone size: -
CDR3 DNA: TGTGCCAGCAGCCAACCCCCGGGACAGGGATACTACGAGCAGTACTTC; CDR3 protein: CASSQPPGQGYYEQYF; J gene: TRBJ2-7; D gene: TRBD1; V gene: TRBV3-1/TRBV3-2; clone size: -
CDR3 DNA: TGTGCCAGCAGATGGGGGGACAGGGGAACCGGGGAGCTGTTTTTT; CDR3 protein: CASRWGDRGTGELFF; J gene: TRBJ2-2; D gene: TRBD1; V gene: TRBV27; clone size: -
CDR3 DNA: TGTGCCAGCAGCGCAACCACAGGGTCCCACGAGCAGTACTTC; CDR3 protein: CASSATTGSHEQYF; J gene: TRBJ2-7; D gene: -; V gene: TRBV3-1/TRBV3-2; clone size: -
CDR3 DNA: TGTGCCAGCAGCAAAGGACATGATACGGGGAAAGAGACCCAGTACTTC; CDR3 protein: CASSKGHDTGKETQYF; J gene: TRBJ2-5; D gene: -; V gene: TRBV21-1; clone size: -
CDR3 DNA: TGCAGCGTCTCCGGGACGGGGGGCTCTGGAAACACCATATATTTT; CDR3 protein: CSVSGTGGSGNTIYF; J gene: TRBJ1-3; D gene: -; V gene: TRBV29-1; clone size: -
CDR3 DNA: TGTGCCATCAGTGACCCGGCAGGGGAGGGGGGGAATGAGCAGTTCTTC; CDR3 protein: CAISDPAGEGGNEQFF; J gene: TRBJ2-1; D gene: -; V gene: TRBV10-3; clone size: -
CDR3 DNA: TGTGCCTGGAGAGGCCTCAGGGCCGACATGACCTACGAGCAGTACTTC; CDR3 protein: CAWRGLRADMTYEQYF; J gene: TRBJ2-7; D gene: -; V gene: TRBV30; clone size: once
CDR3 DNA: TGCGCCAGCAGTTTCTACGGTGGTTCTTACACTGAAGCTTTCTTT; CDR3 protein: CASSFYGGSYTEAFF; J gene: TRBJ1-1; D gene: -; V gene: TRBV5-1; clone size: -
CDR3 DNA: TGTGCCTGGAGTGCTAGCGGGGGTGAGCAGTTCTTC; CDR3 protein: CAWSASGGEQFF; J gene: TRBJ2-1; D gene: TRBD2; V gene: TRBV30; clone size: -
CDR3 DNA: TGTGCCAGCAGGCAGGGTTCCTACGAGCAGTACTTC; CDR3 protein: CASRQGSYEQYF; J gene: TRBJ2-7; D gene: -; V gene: TRBV13; clone size: -
CDR3 DNA: TGTGCCAGCAGCCCTCAGTCCTACAATGAGCAGTTCTTC; CDR3 protein: CASSPQSYNEQFF; J gene: TRBJ2-1; D gene: -; V gene: TRBV12-3/TRBV12-4; clone size: -
CDR3 DNA: TGTGCCAGCAGTTTATCCACAGGGTACGGCTACACCTTC; CDR3 protein: CASSLSTGYGYTF; J gene: TRBJ1-2; D gene: -; V gene: TRBV12-3/TRBV12-4; clone size: -
CDR3 DNA: TGTGCCAGTAGAGGGGAGGTGGGGGACTCTACCTACGAGCAGTACTTC; CDR3 protein: CASRGEVGDSTYEQYF; J gene: TRBJ2-7; D gene: -; V gene: TRBV19; clone size: -
CDR3 DNA: TGTGCCAGTTTGAGACAGGGGGCGAATGAGCAGTTCTTC; CDR3 protein: CASLRQGANEQFF; J gene: TRBJ2-1; D gene: TRBD1; V gene: TRBV19; clone size: -
CDR3 DNA: TGTGCCAGCAGCTTAGCGCAGGGGAAGGCCCTGTTTGTCCAGCCCCAGCATTTT; CDR3 protein: CASSLAQGKALFVQPQHF; J gene: TRBJ1-5; D gene: -; V gene: TRBV7-4; clone size: -
CDR3 DNA: TGTGCCAGCAGCGATGGACAGGGGATCTACTCTGGGGCCAACGTCCTGACTTTC; CDR3 protein: CASSDGQGIYSGANVLTF; J gene: TRBJ2-6; D gene: -; V gene: TRBV21-1; clone size: -
CDR3 DNA: TGCAGTGCTCAACAGGGGATGGGGTTCTTC; CDR3 protein: CSAQQGMGFF; J gene: TRBJ2-1; D gene: TRBD1; V gene: TRBV20-1; clone size: -
CDR3 DNA: TGTGCCAGCAGCTTGGGGGGGGTAAGAACAGATACGCAGTATTTT; CDR3 protein: CASSLGGVRTDTQYF; J gene: TRBJ2-3; D gene: -; V gene: TRBV5-4; clone size: -
CDR3 DNA: TGCGCCAGCAGCTTGGAGAGCGGGGGACCGATTGAGCAGTTCTTC; CDR3 protein: CASSLESGGPIEQFF; J gene: TRBJ2-1; D gene: TRBD2; V gene: TRBV5-1; clone size: -
CDR3 DNA: TGTGCCAGCAGTTACTCGGCACAGGGGAATTCACCCCTCCACTTT; CDR3 protein: CASSYSAQGNSPLHF; J gene: TRBJ1-6; D gene: TRBD1; V gene: TRBV6-6; clone size: few
CDR3 DNA: TGTGCCAGCAGCTTAGTTGGCAAAAACACTGAAGCTTTCTTT; CDR3 protein: CASSLVGKNTEAFF; J gene: TRBJ1-1; D gene: -; V gene: TRBV7-8; clone size: -
CDR3 DNA: TGTGCCAGCAGAGTCAACTTTAACACTGAAGCTTTCTTT; CDR3 protein: CASRVNFNTEAFF; J gene: TRBJ1-1; D gene: -; V gene: TRBV2; clone size: -
CDR3 DNA: TGTGCCAGCAGCTTAACCGGACGGCGGGGAGGGGATGAGCAGTTCTTC; CDR3 protein: CASSLTGRRGGDEQFF; J gene: TRBJ2-1; D gene: TRBD2; V gene: TRBV7-2; clone size: -
CDR3 DNA: TGTGCCATCAGTGCCAGGGAGGGCACTGAAGCTTTCTTT; CDR3 protein: CAISAREGTEAFF; J gene: TRBJ1-1; D gene: -; V gene: TRBV10-3; clone size: -
CDR3 DNA: TGTGCCAGGAAGACAGGGGGCTCTTACGAGCAGTACTTC; CDR3 protein: CARKTGGSYEQYF; J gene: TRBJ2-7; D gene: TRBD1; V gene: TRBV27; clone size: once
CDR3 DNA: TGTGCCAGCAGCTTGGGGGCTAGCGGGGTACAAGAGACCCAGTACTTC; CDR3 protein: CASSLGASGVQETQYF; J gene: TRBJ2-5; D gene: TRBD2; V gene: TRBV5-6; clone size: -
CDR3 DNA: TGTGCCAGCTCCCCCCCCGCGGGGGGGTGGGATACGCAGTATTTT; CDR3 protein: CASSPPAGGWDTQYF; J gene: TRBJ2-3; D gene: TRBD2; V gene: TRBV18; clone size: -
CDR3 DNA: TGTGCCAGTAGTATGCGCGAGGGCACTGAAGCTTTCTTT; CDR3 protein: CASSMREGTEAFF; J gene: TRBJ1-1; D gene: -; V gene: TRBV19; clone size: once
CDR3 DNA: TGTGCCACCCGAGGCGGGACGGGCACCGGGGAGCTGTTTTTT; CDR3 protein: CATRGGTGTGELFF; J gene: TRBJ2-2; D gene: -; V gene: TRBV10-3; clone size: -
CDR3 DNA: TGTGCCAGTAGTAAAACTAGCGGGGGGGCGTTTGGAGAGACCCAGTACTTC; CDR3 protein: CASSKTSGGAFGETQYF; J gene: TRBJ2-5; D gene: TRBD2; V gene: TRBV19; clone size: once
CDR3 DNA: TGTGCCAGCAGTTCTGACAGGGAAAGAGGCTACACCTTC; CDR3 protein: CASSSDRERGYTF; J gene: TRBJ1-2; D gene: TRBD1; V gene: TRBV12-3/TRBV12-4; clone size: -
CDR3 DNA: TGTGCCAGCAGCCCCTACACAGATACGCAGTATTTT; CDR3 protein: CASSPYTDTQYF; J gene: TRBJ2-3; D gene: -; V gene: TRBV11-2; clone size: -
CDR3 DNA: TGTGCCAGCAGCCCCCGCCATGGCTCTAGCACAGATACGCAGTATTTT; CDR3 protein: CASSPRHGSSTDTQYF; J gene: TRBJ2-3; D gene: -; V gene: TRBV7-8; clone size: once
CDR3 DNA: TGTGCCACCAGTGATCAAACTAGCGGGGGCTACAATGAGCAGTTCTTC; CDR3 protein: CATSDQTSGGYNEQFF; J gene: TRBJ2-1; D gene: TRBD2; V gene: TRBV24-1; clone size: -
CDR3 DNA: TGTGCCACCAGTGATCGTCCGAACTATGGCTACACCTTC; CDR3 protein: CATSDRPNYGYTF; J gene: TRBJ1-2; D gene: -; V gene: TRBV24-1; clone size: few
CDR3 DNA: TGTGCCAGCACCCCCGAGTGGGGGCCGGGGGAAAAACTGTTTTTT; CDR3 protein: CASTPEWGPGEKLFF; J gene: TRBJ1-4; D gene: -; V gene: TRBV6-5; clone size: -
CDR3 DNA: TGTGCCAGCTCCCGCTCAAGCGGTATGGGTGAAAAACTGTTTTTT; CDR3 protein: CASSRSSGMGEKLFF; J gene: TRBJ1-4; D gene: -; V gene: TRBV18; clone size: -
CDR3 DNA: TGTGCCAGCAGTGCCGGGACAGGGCCCTACGAGCAGTACTTC; CDR3 protein: CASSAGTGPYEQYF; J gene: TRBJ2-7; D gene: TRBD1; V gene: TRBV6-4; clone size: -
CDR3 DNA: TGTGCCAGCAGCTCCTGGGAGGCAACTAATGAAAAACTGTTTTTT; CDR3 protein: CASSSWEATNEKLFF; J gene: TRBJ1-4; D gene: -; V gene: TRBV7-9; clone size: -
CDR3 DNA: TGCAGCGTTCCCCGTAGCGGGGTAACAGATACGCAGTATTTT; CDR3 protein: CSVPRSGVTDTQYF; J gene: TRBJ2-3; D gene: TRBD2; V gene: TRBV29-1; clone size: -
CDR3 DNA: TGTGCCAGCAGCCAAGAGACAGGGTTGAAGCAGTACTTC; CDR3 protein: CASSQETGLKQYF; J gene: TRBJ2-7; D gene: TRBD1; V gene: TRBV3-1/TRBV3-2; clone size: -
CDR3 DNA: TGCGCCAGCAGCTCCGGGACTAGCGGGGGAGGCGGGGAGCTGTTTTTT; CDR3 protein: CASSSGTSGGGGELFF; J gene: TRBJ2-2; D gene: TRBD2; V gene: TRBV5-1; clone size: few
CDR3 DNA: TGCGCCAGCAGCCCTGGGACAATCTATGGCTACACCTTC; CDR3 protein: CASSPGTIYGYTF; J gene: TRBJ1-2; D gene: -; V gene: TRBV5-1; clone size: -
CDR3 DNA: TGTGCCAGCAGCGAGCGCCCTCACTCCTACAATGAGCAGTTCTTC; CDR3 protein: CASSERPHSYNEQFF; J gene: TRBJ2-1; D gene: -; V gene: TRBV5-6; clone size: -
CDR3 DNA: TGTGCCAGCAGCCTGGACAGGGACGAGCAGTACTTC; CDR3 protein: CASSLDRDEQYF; J gene: TRBJ2-7; D gene: TRBD1; V gene: TRBV12-3/TRBV12-4; clone size: once
CDR3 DNA: TGTGCCAGCGTTTCCCGAGGCACTGAAGCTTTCTTT; CDR3 protein: CASVSRGTEAFF; J gene: TRBJ1-1; D gene: -; V gene: TRBV19; clone size: -
CDR3 DNA: TGTGCCAGTAGTCCGGACAGGGACTATGGCTACACCTTC; CDR3 protein: CASSPDRDYGYTF; J gene: TRBJ1-2; D gene: TRBD1; V gene: TRBV19; clone size: -
CDR3 DNA: TGTGCCTGGAGCCGGGGTAACACAGATACGCAGTATTTT; CDR3 protein: CAWSRGNTDTQYF; J gene: TRBJ2-3; D gene: -; V gene: TRBV30; clone size: few
CDR3 DNA: TGTGCCAGCAGCTCACAGGACGGCGTAAATGCCTACGAGCAGTACTTC; CDR3 protein: CASSSQDGVNAYEQYF; J gene: TRBJ2-7; D gene: -; V gene: TRBV4-2; clone size: -
CDR3 DNA: TGCAGCGTTGAGTCGGTCCGGAGCTCCTACAATGAGCAGTTCTTC; CDR3 protein: CSVESVRSSYNEQFF; J gene: TRBJ2-1; D gene: -; V gene: TRBV29-1; clone size: -
CDR3 DNA: TGTGCCAGCAGTGAAGCGGGACTAGCGGGGGATTTAGAAACGCAGTATTTT; CDR3 protein: CASSEAGLAGDLETQYF; J gene: TRBJ2-3; D gene: TRBD2; V gene: TRBV6-1; clone size: -